This entry features one T cell receptor beta chain sequence. What it binds is not known. TCRdb ran MiXCR on the reads and lists one entry per CDR3 protein. The sample holds about a million distinct CDR3 sequences, around a third seen once. This specimen comes from a study of T cell repertoires in cytomegalovirus infection. Overall study: CMV infection and matching HLA type were both indicated by public TCR beta signatures.

Study-level results: Carriage of CMV together with the relevant HLA was identifiable through cumulative public TCR beta family frequency.

This specimen consisted of cultured CD8+ T cells from PBMCs, obtained from culture after CMV antigen stimulation. The receptor was derived from a human donor in good health (CMV status not recorded). Some clones in this sample may be carry-over from other donors' samples.

CDR3 in amino acids: CSASSWPALNTEAFF. CDR3 coding DNA: TGCAGTGCTAGCTCGTGGCCAGCGTTGAACACTGAAGCTTTCTTT. The chain is built from TRBV20-1 and TRBJ1-1; D is unclear. V lost 3 bases to trimming and J lost 0 bases, with 14 bases between them. Germline CDR1 reads DFQATT; CDR2 reads SNEGSKA (reference sequence). This CDR3 is built from 15 residues.